This T cell receptor (beta chain) was sequenced in a study of human T cells and chemical hapten exposure. Study in general: 2% DPC applied to a 2 cm by 2 cm arm area sensitized donors. Application of 0.01% DPC to the upper back was done by patch test, with a reading at 6 days.

TCRdb used MiXCR to reprocess the RACE reads, holding one entry per CDR3 protein. The sample lists roughly 380,000 distinct CDR3 sequences; just under 6.5% were seen once. Notes on this clonotype: Its cognate antigen is unknown.

Sample time point: patch test 2, 6 weeks after DPC sensitization. The treatment denotes: therapeutic diphenylcyclopropenone sensitization with weekly scalp DPC. Suited to DPC and affected by alopecia, the donors ranged from 18 to 70 years old. General study findings and limits: While controls formed fewer of them, expanded TCRs formed significantly more large CDR3 similarity clusters.

The CDR3 runs to 16 residues. Germline lookup yields CDR1 SGHTA and CDR2 FQGNSA. V lost 6 bases, J lost 7 bases, and 21 bases lay in between. The chain couples TRBV7-2 to TRBJ2-2, with D possibly being TRBD1 (5 bases). Here the sequenced sample was whole blood, taken in connection with sensitization to the hapten diphenylcyclopropenone (DPC). The origin of this receptor is a young woman with alopecia areata. Some clones in this sample may be carry-over from other donors' samples. The CDR3 here is CASRSEQGFRIGELFF. The CDR3 DNA sequence: TGTGCCAGCAGGTCCGAGCAGGGCTTTCGGATCGGGGAGCTGTTTTTT.